The present TCR beta chain was sequenced within a study of T cells in Graves' hyperthyroidism and ophthalmopathy. Amplification targeted TCR beta CDR3 regions from RNA transcripts. The HTBI primer set served for first-round RT-PCR of the TCR CDR3. TCRdb independently ran MiXCR on the multiplex PCR reads; one entry per CDR3 protein. The sample includes around 520,000 distinct CDR3 sequences, roughly an eighth of them seen just once. In the case of this clonotype: Its antigen remains unidentified.

V lost 5 bases to trimming and J lost 0 bases; unmatched junction nucleotides: 8. The germline CDR1 and CDR2 sequences are LNHDA and SQIVND (reference sequence). This CDR3 region has 16 residues. Notes on the study in general: Ophthalmopathy got predicted by the model a median approximately six months before its onset.

The chain employs TRBV19 and TRBJ2-3, with 7 positions matching TRBD1. The sequence derives from a woman in her late teens or twenties with Graves' hyperthyroidism. Sequenced sample: blood. The CDR3 DNA sequence: TGTGCCAGTAGTGCTGACAGGGTTACCAGCACAGATACGCAGTATTTT. It is translated as CASSADRVTSTDTQYF. The full variable domain, with the rest looked up from reference TRBV19 and TRBJ2-3, is DGGITQSPKYLFRKEGQNVTLSCEQNLNHDAMYWYRQDPGQGLRLIYYSQIVNDFQKGDIAEGYSVSREKKESFPLTVTSAQKNPTAFYLCASSADRVTSTDTQYFGPGTRLTVL.